The T cell receptor (beta chain) described here comes from a study of identical twins. Trimming took 5 bases from V and 5 from J; bases not matched to a gene: 6. The V gene's germline CDR1 is SGHRS and CDR2 YFSETQ. The CDR3 contains 13 residues. TCRdb reanalysed the 5' RACE reads using MiXCR and keeps one entry per CDR3 protein. Of some 790,000 distinct CDR3 sequences in the sample, approximately 18% are singletons; the top ten hold around 13%. These data also formed part of another study, on T cells expressing NK-cell markers.

The J gene is TRBJ2-5, the V gene TRBV5-1, with 7 bases aligning to TRBD2. This TCR was recovered from a woman between 18 and 29 years old in good health. The sequencing sample was made of PBMCs. The CDR3, as DNA: TGCGCCAGCAGAGAAGGACTAGGCGAGACCCAGTACTTC. Encoded protein: CASREGLGETQYF.